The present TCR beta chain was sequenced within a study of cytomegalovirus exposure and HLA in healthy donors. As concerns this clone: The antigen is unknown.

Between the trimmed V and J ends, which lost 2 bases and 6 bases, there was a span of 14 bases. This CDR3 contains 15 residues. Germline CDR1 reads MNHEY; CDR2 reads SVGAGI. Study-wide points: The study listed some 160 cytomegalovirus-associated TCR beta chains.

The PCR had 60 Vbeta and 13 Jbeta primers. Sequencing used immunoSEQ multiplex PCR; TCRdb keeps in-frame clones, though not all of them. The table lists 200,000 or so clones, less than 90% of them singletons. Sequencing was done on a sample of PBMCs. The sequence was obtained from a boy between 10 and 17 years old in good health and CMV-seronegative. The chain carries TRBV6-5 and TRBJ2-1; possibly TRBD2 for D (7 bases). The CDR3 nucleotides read TGTGCCAGCAGTTACGCGGGGGCCGGATTCAATGAGCAGTTCTTC. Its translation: CASSYAGAGFNEQFF.